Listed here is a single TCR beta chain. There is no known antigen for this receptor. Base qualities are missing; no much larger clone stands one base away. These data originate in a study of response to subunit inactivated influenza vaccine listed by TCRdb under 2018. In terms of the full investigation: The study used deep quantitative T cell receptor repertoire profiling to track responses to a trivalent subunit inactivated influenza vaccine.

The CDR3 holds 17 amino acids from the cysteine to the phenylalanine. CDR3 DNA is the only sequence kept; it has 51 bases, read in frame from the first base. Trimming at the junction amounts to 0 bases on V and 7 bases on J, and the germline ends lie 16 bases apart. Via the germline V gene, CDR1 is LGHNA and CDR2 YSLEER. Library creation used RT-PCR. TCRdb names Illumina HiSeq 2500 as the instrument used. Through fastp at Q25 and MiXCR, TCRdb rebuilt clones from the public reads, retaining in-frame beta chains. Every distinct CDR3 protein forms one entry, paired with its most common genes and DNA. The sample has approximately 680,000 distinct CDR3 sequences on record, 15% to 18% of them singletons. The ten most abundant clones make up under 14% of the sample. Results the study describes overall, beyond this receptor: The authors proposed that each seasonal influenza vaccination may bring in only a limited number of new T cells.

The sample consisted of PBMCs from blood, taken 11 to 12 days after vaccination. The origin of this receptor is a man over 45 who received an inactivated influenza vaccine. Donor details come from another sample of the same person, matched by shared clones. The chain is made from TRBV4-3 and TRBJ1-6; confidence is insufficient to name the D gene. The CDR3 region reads CASSQEEYNLGNSPLHF. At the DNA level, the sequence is TGCGCCAGCAGCCAAGAAGAGTACAACCTGGGGAATTCACCCCTCCACTTT.